These 3 T cell receptor beta chains share one sample of origin, sequenced in a study of molecular identifiers for immune sequencing clone quantification. TCRdb reprocessed the PCR reads via MiXCR and lists one record per CDR3 protein. The sample shows nearly 650,000 distinct CDR3 sequences, over 25% of them seen only once. Sequenced: naive CD8+ T cells from blood, with Jurkat cell RNA spiked in. Subset indicated: FACS-sorted CD8+CD4-CCR7+CD45RA+ naive T cells. The receptors were gathered from a human donor in good health. Some libraries in this study had Jurkat cell RNA spiked in.

CDR3 sequence reads: CATSDSYGGEQFF. CDR3 coding DNA: TGTGCCACCAGTGATTCGTATGGGGGTGAGCAGTTCTTC. The chain uses TRBV24-1 and TRBJ2-1; D might be TRBD1 or TRBD2, each matching 5 bases. In germline, CDR1 is KGHDR, CDR2 SFDVKD. Trimming took off 2 bases at V and 9 bases at J, with 10 bases between the two ends. This CDR3 region has 13 residues.

This clonotype was counted only a few times. V and J are TRBV7-8 and TRBJ1-4, with unresolved D. This CDR3 has 15 amino acids. Germline-derived CDR1 and CDR2 are SGHVS and FQNEAQ. With 1 base removed from V and 8 bases from J, the gap between germline ends came to 14 bases. DNA of the CDR3: TGTGCCAGCAGCTTAGTTTCCGGGTTCTACGAAAAACTGTTTTTT. Its protein is CASSLVSGFYEKLFF.

This clonotype was picked up many times. This chain connects TRBV7-2 to TRBJ2-3; TRBD2 is a possible D gene (6 bases). The CDR3 covers 15 residues. With 5 bases removed from V and 5 bases from J, the gap between germline ends came to 17 bases. Germline V gene lookup returns CDR1 SGHTA and CDR2 FQGNSA. The chain's CDR3 is CASSPSGVAGDTQYF. Here the CDR3 DNA reads TGTGCCAGCAGCCCATCGGGGGTGGCGGGAGATACGCAGTATTTT.